These 20 T cell receptor beta chains came from one sample sequenced in a study of T cell repertoires in cytomegalovirus infection. Their recognized antigens are unknown. TCRdb reprocessed the reads with MiXCR, giving one entry per CDR3 protein. The table lists 650,000 to 850,000 distinct CDR3 sequences, 25% to 35% of them singletons. The source material was cultured CD8+ T cells from PBMCs, sampled from culture after CMV antigen stimulation. The receptors here all came from a human donor in good health (CMV status not recorded). Some clones in this sample may be carry-over from other donors' samples.

This rearrangement joins TRBV2 to TRBJ2-6; D is uncertain. The ends were cut back, 7 bases at V and 0 bases at J, with 7 bases in the middle. CDR1 SNHLY and CDR2 FYNNEI come from the germline V gene. This CDR3 has 14 residues. CDR3 residues: CASKEGSGANVLTF. CDR3 coding DNA: TGTGCCAGCAAGGAAGGCTCTGGGGCCAACGTCCTGACTTTC.

The sample holds a few counts of this clonotype. The chain carries TRBV5-5 and TRBJ2-2; a possible D gene is TRBD1 (6 bases). The V end lost 1 base, the J end lost 3 bases, and 16 bases lay between the germline ends. This CDR3 is 17 amino acids long. CDR1 is SGHKS, CDR2 YYEKEE, per germline (reference sequence). CDR3 protein: CASSLSYGGQYTGELFF. As DNA, the CDR3 is TGTGCCAGCAGCTTGAGCTATGGAGGACAGTACACCGGGGAGCTGTTTTTT.

This clonotype was observed a few times. The rearrangement links TRBV28 to TRBJ2-2, with D maybe TRBD1 (6 bases). Germline V lookup: CDR1 MDHEN, CDR2 SYDVKM. V was shortened by 3 bases and J by 8 bases, with 13 bases between the two germline ends. This CDR3 comprises 14 residues. The chain's CDR3 is CASSFRGGEGELFF. The CDR3 DNA reads as TGTGCCAGCAGTTTCCGAGGGGGAGAGGGGGAGCTGTTTTTT.

This sequence joins TRBV2 and TRBJ2-7, with D perhaps TRBD1 (5 bases). V lost 2 bases, J lost 3 bases, and 17 bases lay in between. Germline CDR1 SNHLY, CDR2 FYNNEI. The CDR3 extends over 16 amino acids. The CDR3, as DNA: TGTGCCAGCAGTGAAAGGGGCCGGGTAAGAGACTACGAGCAGTACTTC. Its translation is CASSERGRVRDYEQYF. Together with reference TRBV2 and TRBJ2-7, the CDR3 gives the full variable domain: EPEVTQTPSHQVTQMGQEVILRCVPISNHLYFYWYRQILGQKVEFLVSFYNNEISEKSEIFDDQFSVERPDGSNFTLKIRSTKLEDSAMYFCASSERGRVRDYEQYFGPGTRLTVT.

The chain joins TRBV6-5 to TRBJ2-7; TRBD1 or TRBD2 may be the D gene (5 bases each). CDR3 size: 16 residues. CDR1 and CDR2 from the germline V gene are MNHEY and SVGAGI. Trimming cost V 5 bases and J 2 bases, with 19 bases left between them. CDR3 sequence: CASSPNLGDQTYEQYF. The CDR3 DNA sequence: TGTGCCAGCAGTCCTAATCTCGGGGACCAGACCTACGAGCAGTACTTC.

The CDR3 DNA reads TGTGCCACCAGCAGAGGAGAGGGGGGTGCCTATGGCTACACCTTC. Protein: CATSRGEGGAYGYTF. This chain joins TRBV15 and TRBJ1-2; D may be TRBD1 (6 bases). V was shortened by 1 base and J by 4 bases, with 13 bases between the two germline ends. CDR1 LNHNV and CDR2 YYDKDF come from the germline V gene (reference sequence). The CDR3 has 15 amino acids.

This clonotype was seen ten or more times. The V and J genes are TRBV7-9 and TRBJ1-6; D is ambiguous. The CDR3 loop spans 12 amino acids. Trimming left V 6 bases short and J 7 bases short, with 7 bases between. Germline V gives CDR1 SEHNR, CDR2 FQNEAQ (reference sequence). CDR3 sequence: CASSLPNSPLHF. The CDR3 DNA reads TGTGCCAGCAGTTTACCCAATTCACCCCTCCACTTT. The full variable domain, in which reference TRBV7-9 and TRBJ1-6 provide the parts outside the CDR3, is DTGVSQNPRHKITKRGQNVTFRCDPISEHNRLYWYRQTLGQGPEFLTYFQNEAQLEKSRLLSDRFSAERPKGSFSTLEIQRTEQGDSAMYLCASSLPNSPLHFGNGTRLTVT.

The V call is TRBV24-1, the J call TRBJ2-3; D might be TRBD1 (6 bases). Trimming took 3 bases from V and 3 from J, leaving 9 bases between them. This CDR3 region has 14 residues. The V gene's germline CDR1 is KGHDR and CDR2 SFDVKD. The CDR3 region is CATSDQQGTDTQYF. The DNA of the CDR3 is TGTGCCACCAGTGATCAGCAGGGGACAGATACGCAGTATTTT.

This clonotype was seen a few times. The gene calls are TRBV7-6 and TRBJ2-2, with D tentatively TRBD1 (6 bases). CDR1 is SGHVS and CDR2 is FNYEAQ in the germline V gene. The ends were cut back, 5 bases at V and 6 bases at J, with 22 bases in the middle. The CDR3 runs 17 residues. This CDR3 is CASSAVRGIGSPGELFF. The CDR3 DNA follows: TGTGCCAGCAGCGCGGTGAGGGGGATAGGGAGCCCCGGGGAGCTGTTTTTT.

V is TRBV4-2 and J is TRBJ1-2; D call uncertain. CDR3 length equals 16 residues. Germline V gene lookup returns CDR1 LGHNA and CDR2 YNFKEQ. Trimming shortened V by 0 bases and J by 0 bases, and 11 bases separated the two germline ends. The chain's CDR3 is CASSQDWEHPNYGYTF. The CDR3 nucleotides are TGTGCCAGCAGCCAAGATTGGGAACACCCTAACTATGGCTACACCTTC.

The genes are TRBV28 and TRBJ2-1; the D is unclear. The CDR3 sequence is 14 residues long. V lost 3 bases, J lost 9 bases, and 15 bases lay in between. The germline V gene has CDR1 MDHEN and CDR2 SYDVKM. This CDR3 reads CASSFSSLNGEQFF. As DNA, the CDR3 is TGTGCCAGCAGTTTTAGCTCCCTCAATGGTGAGCAGTTCTTC.

V is TRBV7-9 and J is TRBJ1-5; 8 positions agree with TRBD1. The CDR3 has 16 amino acids. Looked up from germline, CDR1 is SEHNR and CDR2 is FQNEAQ (reference sequence). V dropped 4 bases and J dropped 1; count of bases not matched to a gene: 6. The CDR3 sequence: CASSSTGQESNQPQHF. The CDR3 DNA follows: TGTGCCAGCAGCTCCACGGGACAGGAGAGCAATCAGCCCCAGCATTTT.

In its sample, this clonotype was seen once. This sequence joins TRBV6-6 and TRBJ1-2, with D possibly being TRBD1 (5 bases). Germline V gives CDR1 MNHNY, CDR2 SVGAGI (reference sequence). V was shortened by 6 bases and J by 6 bases, with 20 bases between the two germline ends. The CDR3 contains 15 residues. The CDR3 DNA sequence: TGTGCCAGCAGATGGAGTATCGAACGAGGGGATGGCTACACCTTC. Its protein is CASRWSIERGDGYTF.

The V call is TRBV20-1, the J call TRBJ1-1; 12 bases map to TRBD1. The V gene's germline CDR1 is DFQATT and CDR2 SNEGSKA (reference sequence). The CDR3 spans 13 residues. V lost 5 bases, J lost 5 bases, and 3 bases stayed unmatched. CDR3 sequence (DNA): TGCAGTGCTCGGGACAGGGGGCGGACTGAAGCTTTCTTT. Translated: CSARDRGRTEAFF.

In its sample, this clonotype was seen many times. The chain joins TRBV11-2 to TRBJ2-7, with TRBD1 matching 10 bases. The CDR3 is made up of 16 amino acids. The ends lost 0 bases at V and 5 bases at J; junction bases unmatched: 7. Per the germline V gene, CDR1 is SGHAT and CDR2 is FQNNGV. CDR3 loop: CASSLEAPGTGDEQYV. The CDR3 nucleotides read TGTGCCAGCAGCTTAGAAGCCCCCGGGACAGGGGACGAGCAGTACGTC.

The sample holds many counts of this clonotype. V gene TRBV12-3 or TRBV12-4 combines with J gene TRBJ2-7; D is possibly TRBD1 (5 bases). The CDR3 runs 13 residues. CDR3 coding DNA: TGTGCCAGCAGCTTAGGGGTCTCCTACGAGCAGTACGTC. It codes for CASSLGVSYEQYV.

This clonotype has a handful of counts. V usage is TRBV7-2 and J usage is TRBJ2-7; perhaps TRBD2 as D (7 bases). The V and J ends lost 6 bases and 6 bases respectively, with 21 bases between them. The CDR3 length is 15 residues. CDR1 SGHTA and CDR2 FQGNSA come from the germline V gene. The CDR3 is CASSPFGGGAVEQYF. The CDR3 bases are TGTGCCAGCAGTCCCTTTGGGGGGGGGGCGGTCGAGCAGTACTTC.

This clonotype was counted between two and nine times. This chain links TRBV6-1 with TRBJ1-1, with a tentative D call TRBD1 (5 bases). V lost 10 bases, J lost 7 bases, and 13 bases lay in between. CDR1 is MNHNS, CDR2 SASEGT, per germline. The CDR3 sequence is 11 residues long. The CDR3 DNA reads as TGTGCCATCGAGACAGCCTTTGAAGCTTTCTTT. It codes for CAIETAFEAFF.

This clonotype appeared a few times. The chain carries TRBV6-5 and TRBJ2-2, with 8 bases identical to TRBD1. CDR3 length: 18 amino acids. Germline V CDR1 and CDR2: MNHEY, SVGAGI. Trimming at V came to 2 bases and at J to 2 bases, leaving 10 bases not matched to a gene. The CDR3 DNA reads as TGTGCCAGCAGTTACGAAACGTCAGGGGGCGCCAACACCGGGGAGCTGTTTTTT. This translates into CASSYETSGGANTGELFF.

This clonotype came up a few times. A much larger clone lies one base from this, so it may be a read error. The V gene is TRBV7-6, the J gene TRBJ1-1, with 7 nucleotides matching TRBD1. This CDR3 contains 15 residues. Germline V gene sequence: CDR1 SGHVS, CDR2 FNYEAQ. Trimming took 2 bases from V and 0 from J; bases not matched to a gene: 3. The CDR3 DNA reads TGTGCCAGCAGCTTAAGGGGACAGATGAACACTGAAGCTTTCTTT. This codes for CASSLRGQMNTEAFF.